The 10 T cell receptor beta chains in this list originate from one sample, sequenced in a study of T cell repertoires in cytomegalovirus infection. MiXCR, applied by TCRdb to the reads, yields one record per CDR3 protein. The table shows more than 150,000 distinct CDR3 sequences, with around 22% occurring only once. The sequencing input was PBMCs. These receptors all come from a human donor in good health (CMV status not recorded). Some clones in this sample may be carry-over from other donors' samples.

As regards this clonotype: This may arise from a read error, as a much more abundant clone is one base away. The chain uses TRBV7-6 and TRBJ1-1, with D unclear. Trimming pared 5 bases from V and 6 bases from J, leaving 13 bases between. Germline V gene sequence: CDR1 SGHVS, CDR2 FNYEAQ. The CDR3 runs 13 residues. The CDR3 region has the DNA TGTGCCAGCAGCGTAGAACCGAGGGCTGAAGCTTTCTTT. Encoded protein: CASSVEPRAEAFF.

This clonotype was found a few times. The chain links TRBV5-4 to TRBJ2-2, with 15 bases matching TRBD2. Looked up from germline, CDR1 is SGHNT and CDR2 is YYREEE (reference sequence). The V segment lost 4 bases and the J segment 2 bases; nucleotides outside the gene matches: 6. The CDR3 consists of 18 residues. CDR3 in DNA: TGTGCCAGCAGCGCTGGACTAGCGGGAGGGGTAAACACCGGGGAGCTGTTTTTT. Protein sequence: CASSAGLAGGVNTGELFF.

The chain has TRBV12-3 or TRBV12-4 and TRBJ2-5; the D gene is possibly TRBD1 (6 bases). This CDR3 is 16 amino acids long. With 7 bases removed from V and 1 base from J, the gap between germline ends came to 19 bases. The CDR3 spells CASTPLPGTLQETQYF. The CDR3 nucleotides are TGTGCCAGCACCCCCCTCCCCGGGACACTCCAAGAGACCCAGTACTTC.

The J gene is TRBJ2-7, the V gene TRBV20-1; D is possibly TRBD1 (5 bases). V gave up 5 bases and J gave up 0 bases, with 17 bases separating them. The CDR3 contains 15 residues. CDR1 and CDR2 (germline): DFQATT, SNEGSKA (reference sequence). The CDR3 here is CSALGWGSTSYEQYF. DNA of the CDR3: TGCAGTGCTTTAGGCTGGGGCTCTACCTCCTACGAGCAGTACTTC.

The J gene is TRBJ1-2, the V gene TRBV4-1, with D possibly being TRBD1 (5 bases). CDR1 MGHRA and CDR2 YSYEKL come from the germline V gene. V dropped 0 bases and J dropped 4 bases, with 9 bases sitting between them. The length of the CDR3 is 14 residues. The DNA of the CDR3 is TGCGCCAGCAGCCAAGAGCCAGGGTCCTATGGCTACACCTTC. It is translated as CASSQEPGSYGYTF.

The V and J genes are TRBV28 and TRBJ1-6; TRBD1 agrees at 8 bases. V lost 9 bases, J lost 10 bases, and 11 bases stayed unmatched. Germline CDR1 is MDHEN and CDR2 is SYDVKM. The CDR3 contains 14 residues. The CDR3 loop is CASRRGLDHSPLHF. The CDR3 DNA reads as TGTGCCAGTCGCAGGGGGCTGGACCACTCACCCCTCCACTTT.

The CDR3 reads CASSLSGLDPYYEQYF. The CDR3 DNA is TGCGCCAGCAGCTTGTCTGGACTAGACCCCTACTACGAGCAGTACTTC. The V and J genes are TRBV5-1 and TRBJ2-7, with 7 nucleotides matching TRBD2. This CDR3 region has 16 residues. Per germline, CDR1 SGHRS and CDR2 YFSETQ. J gave up 3 bases and V 1 base, and 10 bases lay outside the gene matches. Combining the CDR3 with reference TRBV5-1 and TRBJ2-7 gives the whole variable domain KAGVTQTPRYLIKTRGQQVTLSCSPISGHRSVSWYQQTPGQGLQFLFEYFSETQRNKGNFPGRFSGRQFSNSRSEMNVSTLELGDSALYLCASSLSGLDPYYEQYFGPGTRLTVT.

This CDR3 is CASSYSKGRRETQYF. The CDR3 bases are TGTGCCAGCAGTTACTCAAAGGGGAGGAGGGAGACCCAGTACTTC. This rearrangement joins TRBV6-2 or TRBV6-3 to TRBJ2-5; a possible D gene is TRBD2 (6 bases). The CDR3 has 15 amino acids. Germline assignment: CDR1 MNHEY and CDR2 SVGEGT. The V end was cut by 0 bases, the J end by 5 bases, with 13 bases between.

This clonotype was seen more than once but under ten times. The CDR3 region is CASSDASYEQYF. Here the CDR3 DNA reads TGTGCCAGCAGTGATGCTTCCTACGAGCAGTACTTC. The rearrangement uses TRBV7-4 and TRBJ2-7; D is unresolved. The germline CDR1 and CDR2 sequences are SGHVT and SQSDAQ. The CDR3 is 12 residues long. Trimming stripped 6 bases from V and 1 base from J, with 7 bases between.

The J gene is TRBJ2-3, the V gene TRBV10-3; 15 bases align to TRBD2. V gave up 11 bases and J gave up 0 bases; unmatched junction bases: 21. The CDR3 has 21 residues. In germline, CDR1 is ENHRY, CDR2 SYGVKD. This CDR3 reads CAVKPGLAGGPSHSSTDTQYF. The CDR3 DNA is TGTGCCGTCAAGCCGGGACTAGCGGGGGGCCCCTCCCACTCTAGCACAGATACGCAGTATTTT.